Given below is one TCR beta chain in context. These data come from a study of blood T cell repertoires in COVID-19. Overall study: PBMCs, B-cell-depleted T cells, or T cells were the source of the cDNA or gDNA that made up the material.

V was cut by 1 base and J by 4 bases, with 13 bases left in between. Per the germline V gene, CDR1 is LGHDT and CDR2 is YNNKEL (reference sequence). The CDR3 consists of 15 residues. In the study's own analysis: Estimation of nucleated cell counts was performed using reference gene primer amplification. The data were produced by immunoSEQ multiplex PCR, yet TCRdb's version contains in-frame clones alone and is incomplete. The V and J calls and clone size are taken from that table; D and trimming were inferred from the DNA. Among approximately 380,000 clones listed, roughly nine tenths were seen once.

The chain combines TRBV3-1 (or the pseudogene TRBV3-2) with TRBJ2-5; TRBD2 might be the D (7 bases). This clonotype was obtained from a woman between 35 and 50 years old who had been exposed to COVID-19. The specimen was PBMCs or T cells enriched from blood (not recorded which). The CDR3 sequence is CASSQVSGGRETQYF. The CDR3 region has the DNA TGTGCCAGCAGCCAAGTTTCGGGGGGCAGAGAGACCCAGTACTTC.